A selection of T cell receptor beta chains follows, all from one sample in a study of blood T cell repertoires in COVID-19. Assay: immunoSEQ multiplex PCR; the TCRdb copy retains only in-frame clones and omits some. The sample lists a few hundred thousand clones, 65% to 85% occurring once. Sequencing was done on a sample of peripheral blood. The receptors derive from a woman aged 40-49 years who had recovered from COVID-19. The CDR3 runs from the conserved cysteine through the conserved F or W. The D gene is left open where the match is weak. Size is omitted from some rows. Given values are once, few, many or a class for expanded clones.

>TRBV28|.|.|TRBJ2-4
CASSFGTDLAKNIQYF
TGTGCCAGCAGTTTTGGTACAGATCTAGCCAAAAACATTCAGTACTTC
>TRBV10-3|.|.|TRBJ2-3
CAISESIFFSEDTQYF
TGTGCCATCAGTGAGTCGATTTTTTTTAGCGAGGATACGCAGTATTTT
>TRBV12-3/TRBV12-4|.|.|TRBJ1-2
CASRYGTSYYTF
TGTGCCAGCAGATATGGGACTTCATACTACACCTTC
>TRBV5-1|.|.|TRBJ2-1
CASSLTGSGNEQFF
TGCGCCAGCAGCTTGACAGGGTCTGGAAATGAGCAGTTCTTC
>TRBV7-9|TRBD1|.|TRBJ1-5
CASSLAGTGHQPQHF
TGTGCCAGCAGCTTAGCCGGGACAGGGCATCAGCCCCAGCATTTT
>TRBV28|TRBD1|.|TRBJ2-1
CASSGGQIPEQFF
TGTGCCAGCAGTGGGGGACAGATACCTGAGCAGTTCTTC
>TRBV5-3|.|.|TRBJ2-1
CARSPSWAGGHEQFF
TGTGCCAGAAGCCCCTCGTGGGCGGGTGGTCATGAGCAGTTCTTC
>TRBV7-2|TRBD1|.|TRBJ1-2
CASSFGQGAPGGYTF
TGTGCCAGCAGCTTCGGACAGGGCGCACCGGGCGGCTACACCTTC
>TRBV9|TRBD2|.|TRBJ2-5
CASSVGAGEGETQYF
TGTGCCAGCAGCGTAGGGGCGGGAGAGGGGGAGACCCAGTACTTC
>TRBV7-6|TRBD2|.|TRBJ2-1
CASSTGLVAFF
TGTGCCAGCAGCACTGGACTAGTAGCGTTCTTC
>TRBV28|TRBD1|.|TRBJ1-5
CASKGQGVMSNQPQHF
TGTGCCAGCAAAGGGCAGGGGGTAATGAGCAATCAGCCCCAGCATTTT
>TRBV6-5|.|.|TRBJ2-3
CASSYGGAGAADTQYF
TGTGCCAGCAGTTACGGGGGTGCAGGGGCCGCAGATACGCAGTATTTT
>TRBV28|TRBD2|.|TRBJ2-1
CASSLGLAGGSYNEQFF
TGTGCCAGCAGTTTGGGACTAGCGGGGGGCAGTTACAATGAGCAGTTCTTC
>TRBV3-1/TRBV3-2|.|.|TRBJ1-2
CASNQLGRYGYTF
TGTGCCAGCAATCAACTCGGGAGATATGGCTACACCTTC
>TRBV11-3|TRBD1|.|TRBJ1-1
CASSFSTGGTTEAFF
TGTGCCAGCAGCTTCTCGACAGGGGGGACGACTGAAGCTTTCTTT
>TRBV19|TRBD1|.|TRBJ1-2
CASSIRGRGYGYTF
TGTGCCAGTAGTATAAGGGGGCGCGGCTATGGCTACACCTTC
>TRBV13|TRBD2|.|TRBJ2-5
CASSLGAGGPLETQYF
TGTGCCAGCAGCTTAGGAGCGGGGGGGCCCTTGGAGACCCAGTACTTC
>TRBV6-5|.|.|TRBJ1-6
CASNVPGALHF
TGTGCCAGCAACGTCCCGGGGGCCCTCCACTTT
>TRBV6-4|.|.|TRBJ2-5
CASSLDAGETQYF
TGTGCCAGCAGTCTGGATGCCGGGGAGACCCAGTACTTC
>TRBV27|TRBD1|many|TRBJ2-7
CASSLSRDSPNEQYF
TGTGCCAGCAGTTTAAGTAGGGACAGCCCCAACGAGCAGTACTTC
>TRBV28|.|.|TRBJ1-2
CASSMTVYGYTF
TGTGCCAGCAGTATGACAGTCTATGGCTACACCTTC
>TRBV6-5|.|once|TRBJ2-1
CASTPGRGLYNEQFF
TGTGCCAGCACCCCCGGGCGGGGGCTCTACAATGAGCAGTTCTTC
>TRBV28|TRBD1|.|TRBJ1-2
CASSLTTGEVGYTF
TGTGCCAGCAGTTTGACTACAGGGGAGGTTGGCTACACCTTC
>TRBV7-3|.|.|TRBJ1-6
CASSPAGNNSPLHF
TGTGCCAGCTCCCCGGCAGGGAATAATTCACCCCTCCACTTT
>TRBV2|.|.|TRBJ2-3
CASCRHLSTDTQYF
TGTGCCAGCTGTAGACACCTAAGCACAGATACGCAGTATTTT
>TRBV29-1|.|.|TRBJ1-1
CSVEDETPRTEAFF
TGCAGCGTTGAAGATGAGACACCCAGGACTGAAGCTTTCTTT
>TRBV29-1|TRBD1|.|TRBJ2-2
CSVEEEPRRADRGRTGELFF
TGCAGCGTGGAGGAGGAGCCCAGGAGGGCGGACAGGGGGCGCACCGGGGAGCTGTTTTTT
>TRBV18|.|.|TRBJ2-7
CASSPRAATYEQYF
TGTGCCAGCTCACCGAGGGCAGCAACCTACGAGCAGTACTTC
>TRBV18|.|.|TRBJ1-5
CASAPGEPQHF
TGTGCCAGCGCCCCGGGGGAGCCCCAGCATTTT
>TRBV18|TRBD1|.|TRBJ1-1
CASSPDRANTEAFF
TGTGCCAGCTCACCGGACAGGGCGAACACTGAAGCTTTCTTT
>TRBV25-1|TRBD1|.|TRBJ1-2
CASSAPGTGLNYGYTF
TGTGCCAGCAGTGCCCCTGGGACAGGGCTTAACTATGGCTACACCTTC
>TRBV29-1|.|.|TRBJ1-3
CSVALTEPGNTIYF
TGCAGCGTCGCCCTTACAGAACCTGGAAACACCATATATTTT
>TRBV28|.|.|TRBJ1-2
CASSLPLTRHYGYTF
TGTGCCAGCAGTCTCCCCCTCACCAGGCACTATGGCTACACCTTC
>TRBV15|.|few|TRBJ2-7
CATSREAAYEQYF
TGTGCCACCAGCAGAGAGGCGGCCTACGAGCAGTACTTC
>TRBV2|.|.|TRBJ2-1
CASSRQVSYNEQFF
TGTGCCAGCAGTAGACAGGTTTCCTACAATGAGCAGTTCTTC
>TRBV28|.|.|TRBJ1-1
CASSLMRGEAFF
TGTGCCAGCAGTTTGATGCGGGGGGAAGCTTTCTTT
>TRBV30|.|.|TRBJ2-2
CAWSATVGELFF
TGTGCCTGGAGTGCGACAGTCGGGGAGCTGTTTTTT
>TRBV7-2|TRBD1|.|TRBJ2-7
CASSLDRDRVTYEQYF
TGTGCCAGCAGCTTGGACCGGGACAGGGTTACCTACGAGCAGTACTTC
>TRBV2|.|once|TRBJ1-4
CAQAFNEKLFF
TGTGCCCAGGCCTTTAATGAAAAACTGTTTTTT
>TRBV28|TRBD2|.|TRBJ2-1
CASSSPSGGFYNEQFF
TGTGCCAGCAGTTCTCCTAGCGGGGGCTTCTACAATGAGCAGTTCTTC
>TRBV2|TRBD1|.|TRBJ1-6
CASTQGTGYSPLHF
TGTGCCAGCACTCAGGGGACAGGGTACTCACCCCTCCACTTT
>TRBV6-5|TRBD1|.|TRBJ2-7
CASRPETGSSYEQYF
TGTGCCAGCAGACCAGAGACAGGGAGCTCCTACGAGCAGTACTTC
>TRBV3-1/TRBV3-2|TRBD2|.|TRBJ2-1
CASSQGRSGGSYNEQFF
TGTGCCAGCAGCCAAGGTCGCTCGGGGGGGTCTTACAATGAGCAGTTCTTC
>TRBV6-6|.|once|TRBJ1-4
CASSYQGGREKLFF
TGTGCCAGCAGTTACCAAGGCGGGCGAGAAAAACTGTTTTTT
>TRBV24-1|.|.|TRBJ1-4
CATSDPSGGREKLFF
TGTGCCACCAGTGATCCCTCCGGGGGGAGGGAAAAACTGTTTTTT
>TRBV7-9|.|.|TRBJ1-6
CASSLLGGNSPLHF
TGTGCCAGCAGCTTACTCGGTGGTAATTCACCCCTCCACTTT
>TRBV7-6|TRBD2|.|TRBJ2-7
CASSLEISGGSYEQYF
TGTGCCAGCAGCTTGGAGATTAGCGGGGGCTCCTACGAGCAGTACTTC
>TRBV7-8|TRBD1|.|TRBJ1-5
CASSPRQGSNQPQHF
TGTGCCAGCAGCCCCCGACAGGGTTCGAATCAGCCCCAGCATTTT
>TRBV5-4|TRBD2|.|TRBJ2-3
CASSLPSGGADTQYF
TGTGCCAGCAGCTTGCCTAGCGGGGGGGCAGATACGCAGTATTTT
>TRBV7-9|TRBD1|once|TRBJ2-7
CASSQPGQGIYEQYF
TGTGCCAGCAGCCAGCCGGGACAGGGAATATACGAGCAGTACTTC
>TRBV11-3|TRBD1|.|TRBJ1-1
CASSPGQGNTEAFF
TGTGCCAGCAGCCCGGGACAGGGGAACACTGAAGCTTTCTTT
>TRBV30|TRBD1|.|TRBJ1-5
CAWSGSGGKDQPQHF
TGTGCCTGGAGTGGTTCAGGGGGTAAGGATCAGCCCCAGCATTTT
>TRBV2|.|.|TRBJ2-5
CASRSLRVETQYF
TGTGCCAGCAGATCCCTGCGTGTAGAGACCCAGTACTTC
>TRBV30|.|.|TRBJ1-6
CACNSQKNSPLHF
TGTGCCTGCAACTCCCAAAAAAATTCACCCCTCCACTTT